This T cell receptor beta chain was sequenced during a study of OX40 agonist ivuxolimab in advanced cancers. Looking at the study overall: Patients were given ivuxolimab, an antibody that agonizes OX40 (CD134). Three partial responders included one hepatocellular carcinoma patient and two cutaneous melanoma patients. Study-wide points: CD8+ T cells (on average) carried more expanded clones than CD4+ T cells. Normalized T-cell clonal expansion was also low in some nonresponders.

Details on this clone: The antigen remains undetermined.

TCRdb's table, derived via immunoSEQ multiplex PCR, lists solely in-frame clones and lacks some. The sample lists 50,000 or so clones, 80% to 90% seen once, with about 4.5% in the top ten. The source is an adult with an advanced solid tumor such as melanoma, head and neck, liver or kidney cancer. This sample comprised CD4+ or CD8+ T cells sorted from blood, obtained in a trial of the OX40 agonist ivuxolimab.

This chain's CDR3 is CASSYSGFGVYGYTF. CDR3 sequence (DNA): TGTGCCAGCAGTTACTCAGGGTTTGGCGTATATGGCTACACCTTC. The chain recombines TRBV6-5 with TRBJ1-2; no definite D call. CDR1 MNHEY and CDR2 SVGAGI come from the germline V gene. V gave up 0 bases and J gave up 5 bases, with 13 bases separating them. The CDR3 extends over 15 amino acids.